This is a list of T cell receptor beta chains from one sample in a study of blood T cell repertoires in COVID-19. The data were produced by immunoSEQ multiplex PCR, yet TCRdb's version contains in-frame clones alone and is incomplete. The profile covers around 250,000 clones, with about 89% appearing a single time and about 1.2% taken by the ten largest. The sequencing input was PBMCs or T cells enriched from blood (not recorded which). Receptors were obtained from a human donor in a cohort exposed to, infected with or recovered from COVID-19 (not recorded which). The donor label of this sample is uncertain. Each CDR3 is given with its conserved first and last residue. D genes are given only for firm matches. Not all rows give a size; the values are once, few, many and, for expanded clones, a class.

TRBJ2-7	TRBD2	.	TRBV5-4	TGTGCCAGCAGCTCGGGGGGAATAGCCGGGATCGGCGAGCAGTACTTC	CASSSGGIAGIGEQYF
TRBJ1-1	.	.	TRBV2	TGTGCCAGCAACGGAGACTGGAACACTGAAGCTTTCTTT	CASNGDWNTEAFF
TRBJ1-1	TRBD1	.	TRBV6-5	TGTGCCAGCAGTTACCCTGGACAGGGGTCTGAGGGAGCTTTCTTT	CASSYPGQGSEGAFF
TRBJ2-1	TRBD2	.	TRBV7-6	TGTGCCAGCAGCTTAGGAGCGGGGGGCTACAATGAGCAGTTCTTC	CASSLGAGGYNEQFF
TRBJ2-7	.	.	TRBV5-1	TGCGCCAGCAGCTTGGGGCACGAGCAGTACTTC	CASSLGHEQYF
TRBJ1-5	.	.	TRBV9	TGTGCCAGCAGCCCGCAGGGCCGTAATCAGCCCCAGCATTTT	CASSPQGRNQPQHF
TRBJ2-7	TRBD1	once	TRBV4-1	TGCGCCAGCAGCCAAGTTTCCCGGGACAGTACCTACGAGCAGTACTTC	CASSQVSRDSTYEQYF
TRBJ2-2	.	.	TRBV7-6	TGTGCCAGCAGCTTAAAGGCGGGGTACGCGAACACCGGGGAGCTGTTTTTT	CASSLKAGYANTGELFF
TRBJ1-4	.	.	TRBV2	TGTGCCAGCAGCCTCTCGGGGGGGGCGGATGAAAAACTGTTTTTT	CASSLSGGADEKLFF
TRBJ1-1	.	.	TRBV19	TGTGCCAGTAGTACTCCTCTTACAGCTACCGTTGAAGCTTTCTTT	CASSTPLTATVEAFF
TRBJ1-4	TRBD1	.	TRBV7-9	TGTGCCAGCAGCTACGGGACAGTGAATGAAAAACTGTTTTTT	CASSYGTVNEKLFF
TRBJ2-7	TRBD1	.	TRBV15	TGTGCCACCAGCAGAGGGGACAGCTACGAGCAGTACTTC	CATSRGDSYEQYF
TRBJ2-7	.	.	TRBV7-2	TGTGCCAGCAGCGCATCTCCAGGGGTCCCCTACGAGCAGTACTTC	CASSASPGVPYEQYF
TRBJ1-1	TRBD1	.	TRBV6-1	TGTGCCAGCAGTGAGGAGGGGGCGGACACTGAAGCTTTCTTT	CASSEEGADTEAFF
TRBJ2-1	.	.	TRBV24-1	TGTGCCACCAGTGACGGGGGAGTTACCTACAATGAGCAGTTCTTC	CATSDGGVTYNEQFF
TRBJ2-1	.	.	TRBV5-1	TGCGCCAGCAGCTCACAGGGCTACAATGAGCAGTTCTTC	CASSSQGYNEQFF
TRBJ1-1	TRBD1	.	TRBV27	TGTGCCAGCAGTTTTAGAGGGGGCCGGGAAGCTTTCTTT	CASSFRGGREAFF
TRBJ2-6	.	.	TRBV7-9	TGTGCCAGCAGCCCCCCCTTAACTGGGGCCAACGTCCTGACTTTC	CASSPPLTGANVLTF
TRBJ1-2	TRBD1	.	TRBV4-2	TGTGCCAGCAGCCAAGAAGGGACAGGGGGCGTTGGCTACACCTTC	CASSQEGTGGVGYTF
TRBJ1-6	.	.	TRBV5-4	TGTGCCAGCAGCTTCGTGGGACTTATTGATTCACCCCTCCACTTT	CASSFVGLIDSPLHF
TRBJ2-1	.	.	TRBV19	TGTGCCAGTAGTGTGGACATCGACAATGAGCAGTTCTTC	CASSVDIDNEQFF
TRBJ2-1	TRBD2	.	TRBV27	TGTGCCAGCAGTTCGCTAGCGGGGAGGGAGGGGCAGTTCTTC	CASSSLAGREGQFF
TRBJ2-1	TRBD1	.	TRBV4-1	TGCGCCAGCAGCCAAGACGGACAGGGGAGGGTCAATGAGCAGTTCTTC	CASSQDGQGRVNEQFF
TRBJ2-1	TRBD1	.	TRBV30	TGTGCCTGGGTTGCAGGGGGCTCCTACAATGAGCAGTTCTTC	CAWVAGGSYNEQFF
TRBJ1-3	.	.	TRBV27	TGTGCCAGCAGTTTGAGGGGAGGAAGAAACACCATATATTTT	CASSLRGGRNTIYF
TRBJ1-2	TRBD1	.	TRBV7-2	TGTGCCAGCAGCCTGGACAGGGTAAAAGGCTACACCTTC	CASSLDRVKGYTF
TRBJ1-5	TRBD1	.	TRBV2	TGTGCCAGCAGCGCGGACAGGGGCAATCAGCCCCAGCATTTT	CASSADRGNQPQHF
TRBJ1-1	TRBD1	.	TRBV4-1	TGCGCCAGCAGCCAACGAAACAGGGGGGATAGGTCTGAAGCTTTCTTT	CASSQRNRGDRSEAFF
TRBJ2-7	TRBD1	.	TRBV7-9	TGTGCCAGCAGCAGAGATAGGGGACAGGAATCCTACGAGCAGTACTTC	CASSRDRGQESYEQYF
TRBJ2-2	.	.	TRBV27	TGTGCCAGCAGTTTACAGGGGACCGGGGAGCTGTTTTTT	CASSLQGTGELFF
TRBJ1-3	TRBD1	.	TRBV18	TGTGCCAGCTCACCACAGATGCATCGGACAGGGGTTGACTACTCTGGAAACACCATATATTTT	CASSPQMHRTGVDYSGNTIYF
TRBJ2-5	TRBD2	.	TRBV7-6	TGTGCCAGCAGCCCCTGGACTAGCGGGGGCCCGGCGGGGGGAGAGACCCAGTACTTC	CASSPWTSGGPAGGETQYF
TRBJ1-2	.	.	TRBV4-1	TGCGCCAGCAGCCGTGAGGAAACAGGGATCCTAGCTACTGGCTACACCTTC	CASSREETGILATGYTF
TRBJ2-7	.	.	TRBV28	TGTGCCAGCAGTTTATTAGGGGGTACCCACGAGCAGTACTTC	CASSLLGGTHEQYF
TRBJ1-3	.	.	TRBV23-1	TGCGCCAGCAGTCAACCACAGGGTTCTACTTACTCTGGAAACACCATATATTTT	CASSQPQGSTYSGNTIYF
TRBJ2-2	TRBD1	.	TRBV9	TGTGCCAGCAGCGTAGGGGACAGTTCTGCCGGGGAGCTGTTTTTT	CASSVGDSSAGELFF
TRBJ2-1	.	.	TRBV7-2	TGTGCCAGCAGCCCGACCAGGGCCCCCCATGAGCAGTTCTTC	CASSPTRAPHEQFF
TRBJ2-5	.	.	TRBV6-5	TGTGCCAGCAGTTACTCAGGGAGTGAGAGAGAGACCCAGTACTTC	CASSYSGSERETQYF
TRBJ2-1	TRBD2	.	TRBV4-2	TGTGCCAGCAGCCAAGCCCCCCTACTGGGAGGGAGATTACATGAGCAGTTCTTC	CASSQAPLLGGRLHEQFF
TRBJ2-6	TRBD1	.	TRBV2	TGTGCCAGCAGTGAACTTAGTTCTTGGGGACAGTCTGGGGCCAACGTCCTGACTTTC	CASSELSSWGQSGANVLTF
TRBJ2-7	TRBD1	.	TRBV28	TGTGCCACCGCAGGGGGCCTTACCTACGAGCAGTACTTC	CATAGGLTYEQYF
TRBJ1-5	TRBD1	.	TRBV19	TGTGCCAGTAGGCCACAGGGGGCGCAAGGTCAGCCCCAGCATTTT	CASRPQGAQGQPQHF
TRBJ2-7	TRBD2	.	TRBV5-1	TGCGCCAGCAGCTGGGGACTAGCGGGGGTTAGCGAGCAGTACTTC	CASSWGLAGVSEQYF
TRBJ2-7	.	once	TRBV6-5	TGTGCCAGCAGCTCCCCTTATGCGGGGTACGAGCAGTACTTC	CASSSPYAGYEQYF
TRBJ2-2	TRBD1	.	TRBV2	TGTGCCAGCAGGCAGGGCAGGGGGATTAGTACCGGGGAGCTGTTTTTT	CASRQGRGISTGELFF
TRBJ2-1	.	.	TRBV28	TGTGCCAGCAGTTTATTAAGACTCCCTCGGATGCACAATGAGCAGTTCTTC	CASSLLRLPRMHNEQFF
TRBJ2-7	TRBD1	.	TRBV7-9	TGTGCCAGCAGCTCCTACAGGGGGCGCGGGGCCGGGGAGCAGTACTTC	CASSSYRGRGAGEQYF
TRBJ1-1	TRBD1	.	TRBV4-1	TGCGCCAGCAGCCAAGGGACAGGCGAGAGAGAAGCTTTCTTT	CASSQGTGEREAFF
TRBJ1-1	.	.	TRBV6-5	TGTGCCAGCAGCGCAATGGTGCGGATTAACACTGAAGCTTTCTTT	CASSAMVRINTEAFF
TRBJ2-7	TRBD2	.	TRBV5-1	TGCGCCAGCAGCTCTGGGACTAGCGCCTACGAGCAGTACTTC	CASSSGTSAYEQYF